The 28 T cell receptor beta chains below come from one sample, sequenced in a study of blood T cell repertoires in COVID-19. Using immunoSEQ multiplex PCR, the repertoire was profiled, and TCRdb retains in-frame clones only, with some absent. The sample has about 190,000 clones, approximately 86% seen once; the top ten hold under 2.5%. The material sequenced was peripheral blood. These receptors came from a man aged 65 to 79 with active or convalescent COVID-19.

The genes are TRBV11-3 and TRBJ2-3; 14 bases map to TRBD2. CDR3 length: 15 amino acids. The trim removed 5 bases at V and 3 bases at J, leaving 1 base unmatched. Germline V gives CDR1 SGHNT, CDR2 YENEEA. CDR3 region: CASSRTSGRTDTQYF. In DNA, the CDR3 is TGTGCCAGCAGCCGGACTAGCGGGAGGACAGATACGCAGTATTTT.

The chain carries TRBV30 and TRBJ1-6, with a possible D match to TRBD1 (6 bases). Germline V gene lookup returns CDR1 GTSNPN and CDR2 SVGIG (reference sequence). The ends were cut back, 7 bases at V and 7 bases at J, with 17 bases in the middle. This CDR3 is 14 amino acids long. DNA for the CDR3: TGTGCCTTGAACCGACAGGACTTCAATTCACCCCTCCACTTT. It codes for CALNRQDFNSPLHF. The variable domain in full, completed from reference TRBV30 and TRBJ1-6, reads SQTIHQWPATLVQPVGSPLSLECTVEGTSNPNLYWYRQAAGRGLQLLFYSVGIGQISSEVPQNLSASRPQDRQFILSSKKLLLSDSGFYLCALNRQDFNSPLHFGNGTRLTVT.

The chain uses TRBV18 and TRBJ1-4; possible D gene TRBD1, 5 bases. There are 15 residues in the CDR3. The V end was cut by 0 bases, the J end by 7 bases, with 12 bases between. The germline CDR1 and CDR2 sequences are KGHSH and LQKENI. CDR3 coding DNA: TGTGCCAGCTCACCACCGGCTGGGAGGGGTGAAAAACTGTTTTTT. This gives the protein CASSPPAGRGEKLFF. The full variable domain, with the rest looked up from reference TRBV18 and TRBJ1-4, is NAGVMQNPRHLVRRRGQEARLRCSPMKGHSHVYWYRQLPEEGLKFMVYLQKENIIDESGMPKERFSAEFPKEGPSILRIQQVVRGDSAAYFCASSPPAGRGEKLFFGSGTQLSVL.

This chain links TRBV19 with TRBJ2-3; D may be TRBD2 (6 bases). Trimming pared 4 bases from V and 2 bases from J, leaving 10 bases between. The CDR3 sequence is 14 residues long. Germline loops: CDR1 LNHDA, CDR2 SQIVND (reference sequence). CDR3 DNA sequence: TGTGCCAGTAGTAGACTAGATTCCACAGATACGCAGTATTTT. Encoded protein: CASSRLDSTDTQYF.

This CDR3 reads CASSQTDPTSGGVVTQYF. In DNA form, the CDR3 reads TGCGCCAGCAGCCAAACGGATCCGACTAGCGGGGGGGTGGTGACCCAGTACTTC. The V call is TRBV4-1, the J call TRBJ2-5, with 14 bases lining up with TRBD2. This CDR3 comprises 18 residues. Germline assignment: CDR1 MGHRA and CDR2 YSYEKL. Unmatched junction bases numbered 12, after V lost 2 bases and J lost 7 bases.

This clone was observed a single time. The J gene is TRBJ1-6, the V gene TRBV19; 10 nucleotides match TRBD1. Looked up from germline, CDR1 is LNHDA and CDR2 is SQIVND (reference sequence). The CDR3 loop spans 18 amino acids. The V and J ends lost 5 bases and 5 bases, in that order; junction bases with no gene match: 12. CDR3 coding DNA: TGTGCCAGTAGTCCCAACCCAGCGGGACAGGGGAATAATTCACCCCTCCACTTT. Residues: CASSPNPAGQGNNSPLHF.

This clone came up a few times. The V and J genes are TRBV11-3 and TRBJ2-3; D is perhaps TRBD1 (7 bases). Germline lookup yields CDR1 SGHNT and CDR2 YENEEA. The V end was cut by 5 bases, the J end by 1 base, with 13 bases between. The length of the CDR3 is 15 residues. The DNA of the CDR3 is TGTGCCAGCAGCCTTCAGGGGGGTGGCACAGATACGCAGTATTTT. Amino acids: CASSLQGGGTDTQYF.

The chain recombines TRBV27 with TRBJ1-4, with 7 bases aligning to TRBD1. This CDR3 comprises 15 residues. The germline V gene encodes CDR1 MNHEY and CDR2 SMNVEV (reference sequence). The trim removed 5 bases at V and 0 bases at J, leaving 3 bases unmatched. The CDR3 reads CASSIRGSTNEKLFF. CDR3 DNA: TGTGCCAGCAGTATCAGGGGGTCAACTAATGAAAAACTGTTTTTT.

The V and J genes are TRBV3-1 (or the pseudogene TRBV3-2) and TRBJ2-7; the match to TRBD2 covers 9 bases. CDR3 size: 14 residues. J was trimmed by 6 bases and V by 2 bases; bases with no gene match: 5. Looked up from germline, CDR1 is LGHDT and CDR2 is YNNKEL (reference sequence). The CDR3 coding sequence is TGTGCCAGCAGCCAACGGCTAGCGGGAACCGAGCAGTACTTC. Protein: CASSQRLAGTEQYF.

This chain joins TRBV2 and TRBJ1-1; tentatively, D is TRBD1 (6 bases). The CDR3 consists of 13 residues. Trimming removed 8 bases at V and 0 bases at J, with 10 bases between. Germline V gene lookup returns CDR1 SNHLY and CDR2 FYNNEI. This CDR3 is CASGQTVNTEAFF. The CDR3 nucleotides are TGTGCCAGCGGACAGACAGTGAACACTGAAGCTTTCTTT.

This clone was counted between two and nine times. The V and J genes are TRBV6-5 and TRBJ1-1, with a tentative D call TRBD1 (5 bases). This CDR3 has 13 amino acids. V was trimmed by 6 bases and J by 2 bases, leaving 10 bases between them. Germline CDR1 MNHEY, CDR2 SVGAGI. CDR3 sequence: CASSREFNTEAFF. CDR3 DNA sequence: TGTGCCAGCAGCAGGGAATTCAACACTGAAGCTTTCTTT.

This clone has only a few counts. The rearrangement joins TRBV18 to TRBJ2-7, with D possibly matching TRBD2 (6 bases). Trimming took 8 bases from V and 5 from J, leaving 10 bases between them. This CDR3 has 11 residues. CDR1 is KGHSH, CDR2 LQKENI, per germline. CDR3 sequence (DNA): TGTGCCAGCGGAGGACTAAACGAGCAGTACTTC. The encoded protein is CASGGLNEQYF. The complete variable domain, with remaining parts taken from reference TRBV18 and TRBJ2-7, reads NAGVMQNPRHLVRRRGQEARLRCSPMKGHSHVYWYRQLPEEGLKFMVYLQKENIIDESGMPKERFSAEFPKEGPSILRIQQVVRGDSAAYFCASGGLNEQYFGPGTRLTVT.

The V and J genes are TRBV19 and TRBJ2-3; TRBD2 matches 12 bases. The germline V gene has CDR1 LNHDA and CDR2 SQIVND (reference sequence). CDR3 size: 15 residues. J gave up 4 bases and V 5 bases, and 4 bases lay outside the gene matches. The CDR3 region has the DNA TGTGCCAGTAGTGCTAGCGGGGGGGCCTCAGATACGCAGTATTTT. Protein: CASSASGGASDTQYF. Based on the CDR3 plus reference TRBV19 and TRBJ2-3, the full variable domain is DGGITQSPKYLFRKEGQNVTLSCEQNLNHDAMYWYRQDPGQGLRLIYYSQIVNDFQKGDIAEGYSVSREKKESFPLTVTSAQKNPTAFYLCASSASGGASDTQYFGPGTRLTVL.

The J gene is TRBJ2-2, the V gene TRBV7-2, with D possibly being TRBD2 (5 bases). Germline values: CDR1 SGHTA, CDR2 FQGNSA. V was trimmed by 0 bases and J by 3 bases, leaving 8 bases between them. The CDR3 sequence is 15 residues long. The DNA for the CDR3 is TGTGCCAGCAGCTTAGCGGTGAGGGACACCGGGGAGCTGTTTTTT. This codes for CASSLAVRDTGELFF.

V is TRBV14 and J is TRBJ2-1; 9 bases match TRBD2. Germline V gene data show CDR1 as SGHDN and CDR2 as FVKESK. V dropped 0 bases and J dropped 5; count of bases not matched to a gene: 8. The CDR3 consists of 17 residues. CDR3 protein: CASSQETGGRGHNEQFF. Here the CDR3 DNA reads TGTGCCAGCAGCCAAGAGACCGGCGGGAGGGGGCACAATGAGCAGTTCTTC.

The chain has TRBV23-1 and TRBJ2-3; 8 nucleotides line up with TRBD1. TRBV23-1 is an ORF for which the function is uncertain. V lost 6 bases, J lost 1 base, and 6 bases stayed unmatched. This CDR3 comprises 15 residues. The CDR3 DNA sequence: TGCGCCAGCAGGTCGGACAGGGAACGCACAGATACGCAGTATTTT. As protein: CASRSDRERTDTQYF.

This clone was counted between two and nine times. This chain uses TRBV7-2 with TRBJ1-2; 9 bases line up with TRBD1. This CDR3 has 15 amino acids. Germline assignment: CDR1 SGHTA and CDR2 FQGNSA. The V and J ends lost 6 bases and 7 bases, in that order; junction bases with no gene match: 12. As DNA, the CDR3 is TGTGCCAGCAGGGGCCCCGGGACAGGGTATATTGGCTACACCTTC. This encodes CASRGPGTGYIGYTF.

V is TRBV19 and J is TRBJ1-3; D uncertain. Looked up from germline, CDR1 is LNHDA and CDR2 is SQIVND (reference sequence). The CDR3 runs to 13 residues. The V and J ends lost 10 bases and 2 bases respectively, with 12 bases between them. The chain's CDR3 is CATADFPGNTIYF. The CDR3 region has the DNA TGTGCCACTGCGGACTTTCCTGGAAACACCATATATTTT.

The chain links TRBV18 to TRBJ2-5; 9 bases agree with TRBD2. The V segment lost 6 bases and the J segment 5 bases; nucleotides outside the gene matches: 7. Per germline, CDR1 KGHSH and CDR2 LQKENI. The CDR3 length is 14 residues. The CDR3 DNA reads as TGTGCCAGCTCGACTACAGCGGGAGGTGAGACCCAGTACTTC. Its protein is CASSTTAGGETQYF.

The V call is TRBV7-9, the J call TRBJ1-1; D not resolved. Germline V CDR1 and CDR2: SEHNR, FQNEAQ (reference sequence). This CDR3 has 15 residues. V lost 4 bases, J lost 5 bases, and 17 bases lay in between. The CDR3 DNA follows: TGTGCCAGCAGCTCGAACGACTCCTGGGAGACTGAAGCTTTCTTT. Residues: CASSSNDSWETEAFF.

This clone has a single count. V and J are TRBV4-3 and TRBJ2-3; 7 nucleotides match TRBD1. V lost 0 bases, J lost 3 bases, and 3 bases stayed unmatched. Germline CDR1 LGHNA, CDR2 YSLEER. The CDR3 has 15 residues. The CDR3 protein is CASSQEPGGTDTQYF. DNA of the CDR3: TGCGCCAGCAGCCAAGAACCAGGGGGAACAGATACGCAGTATTTT.

Note on this clone: One junction end disagrees with the germline gene, perhaps due to a read error. The V gene is TRBV12-3 or TRBV12-4, the J gene TRBJ1-2; no firm D call. The CDR3 is 12 residues long. The CDR3: CASSPPAGYHSF. The CDR3 DNA sequence: TGTGCCAGCAGTCCACCCGCGGGCTACCATTCCTTC.

The rearrangement links TRBV10-2 to TRBJ2-7, with 9 bases that match TRBD1. Germline CDR1 reads WSHSY; CDR2 reads SAAADI. After removal of 6 bases from V and 3 bases from J, the junction contained 9 bases not matched to a gene. This CDR3 is built from 15 residues. CDR3 nucleotides: TGCGCCAGCAGCACCGGGACAGGGATAAACTACGAGCAGTACTTC. Protein: CASSTGTGINYEQYF.

This chain uses TRBV29-1 with TRBJ2-2; D is unclear. The CDR3 loop spans 12 amino acids. CDR1 SQVTM and CDR2 ANQGSEA come from the germline V gene. The V and J ends lost 4 bases and 7 bases respectively, with 10 bases between them. In DNA form, the CDR3 reads TGCAGCGTTGGAACCCACGGCGGGGAGCTGTTTTTT. Residues: CSVGTHGGELFF.

The gene calls are TRBV11-2 and TRBJ2-7; 8 bases fit TRBD1. The CDR3 length is 14 residues. Germline CDR1 is SGHAT and CDR2 is FQNNGV. V was pared by 5 bases and J by 6 bases, with 9 bases of the junction left unmatched. CDR3 coding DNA: TGTGCCAGCAGCGGATGGACAGGGTTGATCGAGCAGTACTTC. Its translation: CASSGWTGLIEQYF.

The J gene is TRBJ2-7, the V gene TRBV5-5; the match to TRBD2 covers 9 bases. This CDR3 contains 17 residues. The V gene end was trimmed by 2 bases and the J gene end by 7 bases; junction bases not matched to a gene: 16. Per the germline V gene, CDR1 is SGHKS and CDR2 is YYEKEE (reference sequence). The CDR3 loop reads CASSFVAALAGPREQYF. The DNA for the CDR3 is TGTGCCAGCAGCTTCGTTGCGGCGCTAGCGGGGCCGAGGGAGCAGTACTTC.

The V and J genes are TRBV7-2 and TRBJ2-7, with 10 nucleotides matching TRBD2. This CDR3 contains 15 residues. Germline CDR1 SGHTA, CDR2 FQGNSA. Trimming took 5 bases from V and 7 from J; bases not matched to a gene: 11. The CDR3: CASSSSGGPPKEQYF. The CDR3 DNA sequence: TGTGCCAGCAGCAGTAGCGGGGGGCCCCCCAAAGAGCAGTACTTC. Drawing the rest from reference TRBV7-2 and TRBJ2-7, the complete variable domain is GAGVSQSPSNKVTEKGKDVELRCDPISGHTALYWYRQSLGQGLEFLIYFQGNSAPDKSGLPSDRFSAERTGGSVSTLTIQRTQQEDSAVYLCASSSSGGPPKEQYFGPGTRLTVT.

This clone was picked up a small number of times. This chain connects TRBV28 to TRBJ1-6; D possibly corresponds to TRBD1 (5 bases). Germline CDR1 and CDR2: MDHEN and SYDVKM. This CDR3 contains 12 residues. V was trimmed by 4 bases and J by 9 bases, leaving 7 bases between them. CDR3 DNA: TGTGCCAGCAGTTCAGGGCTTTCACCCCTCCACTTT. Amino acids: CASSSGLSPLHF.